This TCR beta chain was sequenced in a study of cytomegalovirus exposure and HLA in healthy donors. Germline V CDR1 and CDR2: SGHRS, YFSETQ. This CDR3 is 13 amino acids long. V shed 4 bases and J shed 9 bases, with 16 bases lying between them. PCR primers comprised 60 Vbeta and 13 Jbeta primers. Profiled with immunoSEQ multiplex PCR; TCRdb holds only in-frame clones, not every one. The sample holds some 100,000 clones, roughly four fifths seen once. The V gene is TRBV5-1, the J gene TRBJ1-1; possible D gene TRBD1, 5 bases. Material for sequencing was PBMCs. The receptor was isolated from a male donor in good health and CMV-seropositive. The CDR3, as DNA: TGCGCCAGCAGCCGATCGACAGATATGAAAGCTTTCTTT. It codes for CASSRSTDMKAFF.